This TCR beta chain was sequenced in a study of blood T cell repertoires in COVID-19. Study-wide context: Spain, Italy and the United States supplied samples that represented acute and convalescent COVID-19. T cells, B-cell-depleted T cells, or PBMCs provided the cDNA or gDNA that served as material.

CDR1 SGHRS and CDR2 YFSETQ come from the germline V gene. This CDR3 comprises 16 residues. Trimming took 0 bases from V and 6 from J, leaving 18 bases between them. Repertoires were generated with immunoSEQ multiplex PCR, while TCRdb's copy carries only in-frame clones and drops some. This table holds about 160,000 clones, 80% to 90% found once. Sequencing used peripheral blood. This receptor was obtained from an elderly woman with acute or convalescent COVID-19. This chain links TRBV5-1 with TRBJ1-2, with D tentatively TRBD1 (5 bases). CDR3: CASSLGQGGSRNGYTF. CDR3 DNA: TGCGCCAGCAGCTTGGGCCAGGGAGGGTCCAGGAATGGCTACACCTTC. Using reference TRBV5-1 and TRBJ1-2 for the parts outside the CDR3, the full variable domain is KAGVTQTPRYLIKTRGQQVTLSCSPISGHRSVSWYQQTPGQGLQFLFEYFSETQRNKGNFPGRFSGRQFSNSRSEMNVSTLELGDSALYLCASSLGQGGSRNGYTFGSGTRLTVV.